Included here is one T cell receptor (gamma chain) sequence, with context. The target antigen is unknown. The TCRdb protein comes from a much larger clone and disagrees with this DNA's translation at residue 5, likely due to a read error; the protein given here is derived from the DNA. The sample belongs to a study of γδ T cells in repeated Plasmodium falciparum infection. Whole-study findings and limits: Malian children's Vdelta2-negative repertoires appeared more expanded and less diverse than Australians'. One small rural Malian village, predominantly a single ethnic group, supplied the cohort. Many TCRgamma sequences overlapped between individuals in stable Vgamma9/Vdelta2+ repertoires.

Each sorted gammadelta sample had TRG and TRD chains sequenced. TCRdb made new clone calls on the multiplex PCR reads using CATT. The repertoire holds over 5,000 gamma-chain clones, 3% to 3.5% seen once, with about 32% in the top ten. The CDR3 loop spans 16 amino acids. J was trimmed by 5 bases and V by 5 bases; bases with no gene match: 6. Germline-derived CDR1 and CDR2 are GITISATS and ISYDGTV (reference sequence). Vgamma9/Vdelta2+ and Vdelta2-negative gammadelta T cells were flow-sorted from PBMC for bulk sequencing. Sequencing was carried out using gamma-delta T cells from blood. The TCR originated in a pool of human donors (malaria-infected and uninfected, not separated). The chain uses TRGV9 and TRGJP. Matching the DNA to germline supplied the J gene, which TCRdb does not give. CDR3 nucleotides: TGTGCCTTGTGGGGGGCCAAAGAGTTGGGCAAAAAAATCAAGGTATTT. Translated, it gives CALWGAKELGKKIKVF.